The clone carrying this TCR beta chain was seen just once. This entry is derived from a study of blood T cell repertoires in COVID-19. Study information: Material from acute and convalescent COVID-19 was sourced from the United States, Italy and Spain.

Assay: immunoSEQ multiplex PCR; the TCRdb copy retains only in-frame clones and omits some. Among about 300,000 clones listed, 85% to 90% were seen once. This CDR3 region has 16 residues. CDR1 and CDR2 (germline): SGHAT, FQNNGV. V dropped 6 bases and J dropped 0 bases, with 16 bases sitting between them. This TCR was sampled from a man between 65 and 85 years old with acute or convalescent COVID-19. Input material: peripheral blood. The chain has TRBV11-2 and TRBJ2-3; perhaps TRBD2 as D (5 bases). The CDR3 sequence: CASRAAAPASTDTQYF. CDR3 nucleotide sequence: TGTGCCAGCAGAGCGGCCGCCCCAGCAAGCACAGATACGCAGTATTTT.